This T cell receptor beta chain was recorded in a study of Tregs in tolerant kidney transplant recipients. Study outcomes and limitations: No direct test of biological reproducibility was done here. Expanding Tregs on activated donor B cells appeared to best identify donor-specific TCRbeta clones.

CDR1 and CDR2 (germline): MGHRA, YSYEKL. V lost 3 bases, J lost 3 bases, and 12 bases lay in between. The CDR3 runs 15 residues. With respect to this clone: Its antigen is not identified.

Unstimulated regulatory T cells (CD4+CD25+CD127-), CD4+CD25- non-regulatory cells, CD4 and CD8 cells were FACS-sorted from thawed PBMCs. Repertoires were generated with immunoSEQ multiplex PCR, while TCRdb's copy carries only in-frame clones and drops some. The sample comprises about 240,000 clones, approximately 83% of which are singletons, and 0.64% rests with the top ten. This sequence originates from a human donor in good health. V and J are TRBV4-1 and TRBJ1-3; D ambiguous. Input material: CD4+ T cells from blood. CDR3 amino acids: CASSQKTGSGNTIYF. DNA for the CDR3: TGCGCCAGCAGCCAGAAGACTGGGAGTGGAAACACCATATATTTT.